This passage covers 13 T cell receptor beta chains from one sample sequenced in a study of blood T cells in healthy people across ages. Combining a sample-barcoded 5' primer with a J-beta primer mix, a second PCR ran for roughly 7 to 11 cycles. TCRdb reprocessed the 5' RACE reads via MiXCR and lists one record per CDR3 protein. The sample shows approximately 730,000 distinct CDR3 sequences, less than 70% of them seen only once. The sample consisted of blood. These receptors were obtained from a man older than 75 in good health.

The chain is built from TRBV20-1 and TRBJ1-5; D is possibly TRBD1 (5 bases). CDR1 and CDR2 (germline): DFQATT, SNEGSKA (reference sequence). CDR3 size: 16 residues. V lost 0 bases and J 2 bases, leaving 14 bases between the germline ends. The CDR3 reads CSARDYRGAGNQPQHF. CDR3 in DNA: TGCAGTGCTAGAGATTATCGAGGGGCGGGCAATCAGCCCCAGCATTTT.

The chain carries TRBV4-2 and TRBJ2-4; possibly TRBD1 for D (5 bases). V was cut by 1 base and J by 2 bases, with 9 bases left in between. The CDR3 is made up of 15 amino acids. CDR1 is LGHNA and CDR2 is YNFKEQ in the germline V gene. Here the CDR3 reads CASSQGGTTKNIQYF. The CDR3 DNA is TGTGCCAGCAGCCAAGGGGGCACGACCAAAAACATTCAGTACTTC.

The rearrangement joins TRBV6-5 to TRBJ1-1, with D uncertain. The CDR3 runs 15 residues. Trimming removed 7 bases at V and 4 bases at J, with 19 bases between. CDR1 and CDR2 from the germline V gene are MNHEY and SVGAGI. CDR3 DNA: TGTGCCAGCACCGGGGAGGCCTCCGGAGGCACTGAAGCTTTCTTT. Encoded protein: CASTGEASGGTEAFF.

This rearrangement joins TRBV11-3 to TRBJ2-6; D remains ambiguous. V lost 1 base to trimming and J lost 3 bases, with 7 bases between them. There are 15 residues in the CDR3. The germline gives CDR1 SGHNT, CDR2 YENEEA. CDR3 bases: TGTGCCAGCAGCTTAGGGTCTTTTGGGGCCAACGTCCTGACTTTC. Translating gives CASSLGSFGANVLTF.

This chain links TRBV29-1 with TRBJ2-1, with TRBD1 identical over 8 bases. The tail of the sequence fits TRBJ2-7 better, so the J call may be wrong. Per germline, CDR1 SQVTM and CDR2 ANQGSEA. The CDR3 is 14 amino acids. The CDR3 DNA is TGCAGCGTTGAAGATGGACAGGGCCTCTACGAGCAGTACTTC. Translated: CSVEDGQGLYEQYF.

This clonotype came up a few times. The chain is built from TRBV24-1 and TRBJ2-3, with TRBD2 matching over 10 bases. J lost 0 bases, V lost 9 bases, and 2 bases had no gene match. This CDR3 region has 14 residues. Germline CDR1 reads KGHDR; CDR2 reads SFDVKD. The CDR3: CATGLAESTDTQYF. CDR3 bases: TGTGCCACCGGACTAGCGGAAAGCACAGATACGCAGTATTTT.

There are a few counts of this clonotype. The chain is built from TRBV29-1 and TRBJ2-5; D unclear. Trimming cost V 8 bases and J 4 bases, with 11 bases left between them. Germline CDR1 reads SQVTM; CDR2 reads ANQGSEA. CDR3 length: 11 amino acids. The CDR3 loop is CSHKIAETQYF. CDR3 DNA: TGCAGCCACAAAATCGCAGAGACCCAGTACTTC.

The V call is TRBV13, the J call TRBJ1-4, with D hard to call. Trimming pared 5 bases from V and 0 bases from J, leaving 19 bases between. The germline gives CDR1 PRHDT, CDR2 FYEKMQ (reference sequence). The CDR3 has 18 amino acids. The CDR3 nucleotides are TGTGCCAGCAGCCGGAGCCGGGAGGGCCCTGCAACTAATGAAAAACTGTTTTTT. This sequence encodes CASSRSREGPATNEKLFF.

J is TRBJ1-5 and V is TRBV3-1, with unresolved D. Germline assignment: CDR1 LGHDT and CDR2 YNNKEL (reference sequence). V was cut by 5 bases and J by 0 bases, with 8 bases left in between. CDR3 length: 14 residues. The DNA for the CDR3 is TGTGCCAGCAGCGCGAGGAGTAGCAATCAGCCCCAGCATTTT. Translation: CASSARSSNQPQHF.

This chain connects TRBV6-5 to TRBJ1-2, with 9 nucleotides matching TRBD1. Trimming cost V 5 bases and J 4 bases; bases outside gene matches: 8. Looked up from germline, CDR1 is MNHEY and CDR2 is SVGAGI. CDR3 length: 15 amino acids. CDR3 amino acids: CASSRQGGEAYGYTF. The CDR3 bases are TGTGCCAGCAGTCGACAGGGGGGGGAGGCCTATGGCTACACCTTC.

This clonotype was seen more than once but under ten times. This sequence joins TRBV5-1 and TRBJ2-1; 8 nucleotides match TRBD2. V lost 4 bases and J lost 6; bases outside the gene matches: 15. Germline V gene data show CDR1 as SGHRS and CDR2 as YFSETQ. The CDR3 covers 17 residues. CDR3 amino acids: CASSLPSAGESSNEQFF. The CDR3 DNA is TGCGCCAGCAGCCTACCCTCAGCGGGAGAGTCATCCAATGAGCAGTTCTTC.

This sequence joins TRBV15 and TRBJ2-7; 10 nucleotides align to TRBD1. Germline V gene lookup returns CDR1 LNHNV and CDR2 YYDKDF (reference sequence). V was pared by 1 base and J by 2 bases, with 14 bases of the junction left unmatched. The CDR3 covers 19 residues. The CDR3 region is CATSRVGRRQGAFPYEQYF. As DNA, the CDR3 is TGTGCCACCAGCAGAGTTGGTCGACGACAGGGGGCTTTCCCCTACGAGCAGTACTTC.

This clonotype was seen more than once but under ten times. The gene calls are TRBV9 and TRBJ2-5; TRBD2 aligns across 11 bases. Germline V gene data show CDR1 as SGDLS and CDR2 as YYNGEE. This CDR3 comprises 17 residues. V was pared by 4 bases and J by 0 bases, with 8 bases of the junction left unmatched. CDR3 in amino acids: CASSLGTSGRNQETQYF. CDR3 bases: TGTGCCAGCAGCTTAGGGACTAGCGGCCGAAACCAAGAGACCCAGTACTTC.